This TCR beta chain was profiled in a study of cytomegalovirus exposure and HLA in healthy donors. Study-level points and caveats: A later analysis found first-cohort TCR clusters tended to co-occur in the 130 or so validation repertoires. According to the study, roughly 160 TCR beta chains were cytomegalovirus-associated. A few of the chains that were CMV-associated were confirmed in vitro to be specific for CMV antigens.

Germline V gene data show CDR1 as SGHVS and CDR2 as FQNEAQ. CDR3 size: 15 residues. V lost 4 bases, J lost 2 bases, and 7 bases stayed unmatched. Profiled with immunoSEQ multiplex PCR; TCRdb holds only in-frame clones, not every one. The sample yields 200,000 to 250,000 clones, about nine tenths seen once. The donors were in the roughly 130-subject validation cohort; that cohort was separate from the roughly 700-subject first cohort. A few counts support this clone. The target antigen is unknown. The chain couples TRBV7-8 to TRBJ2-7; 8 bases agree with TRBD1. Sequenced: PBMCs. This TCR derives from a woman aged 18-30 years in good health and CMV-seropositive. The CDR3 bases are TGTGCCAGCAGCTCCCCGGACAGGGTCCCCTACGAGCAGTACTTC. It yields the protein CASSSPDRVPYEQYF.